Listed here are 22 T cell receptor beta chains from one sample, sequenced in a study of blood T cells in healthy people across ages. It was with a sample-barcoded 5' primer and a J-beta primer mix that a second PCR of about 7 to 12 cycles was run. TCRdb reprocessed the 5' RACE reads via MiXCR and lists one record per CDR3 protein. Counted here are almost 300,000 distinct CDR3 sequences, around 29% occurring once; the ten biggest clones make up 29%. Sequencing was carried out using blood. All receptors come from a woman in her 70s in good health.

This clonotype occurred many times. The chain carries TRBV27 and TRBJ2-6; D ambiguous. V lost 4 bases and J 1 base, leaving 8 bases between the germline ends. Looked up from germline, CDR1 is MNHEY and CDR2 is SMNVEV (reference sequence). The CDR3 runs to 15 residues. The CDR3: CASSSYSSGANVLTF. In DNA, the CDR3 is TGTGCCAGCAGTTCCTACAGTTCTGGGGCCAACGTCCTGACTTTC.

This clonotype was counted a few times. V gene TRBV24-1 combines with J gene TRBJ2-7, with 15 bases aligning to TRBD2. The J call may be mistaken, given a closer DNA end match to TRBJ2-1. Looked up from germline, CDR1 is KGHDR and CDR2 is SFDVKD. The CDR3 covers 16 residues. CDR3 amino acids: CATSDTGTSGRREQFF. The CDR3 coding sequence is TGTGCCACCAGTGATACCGGGACTAGCGGGAGGCGAGAGCAGTTCTTC.

This clonotype was detected only a few times. This chain uses TRBV11-1 with TRBJ2-5, with D possibly being TRBD2 (6 bases). The CDR3 sequence is 15 residues long. CDR1 is SGHAT and CDR2 is FQDESV in the germline V gene (reference sequence). Deletions cut 5 bases from V and 4 bases from J, with 17 bases between. The CDR3 sequence is CASSAEIAGGETQYF. The CDR3 nucleotides are TGTGCCAGCAGCGCGGAGATAGCCGGGGGAGAGACCCAGTACTTC.

The chain employs TRBV5-6 and TRBJ2-3, with a weak D call TRBD2 (7 bases). V dropped 4 bases and J dropped 0 bases, with 15 bases sitting between them. The CDR3 sequence is 16 residues long. CDR1 SGHDT and CDR2 YYEEEE come from the germline V gene. CDR3 loop: CASSLGGLSSTDTQYF. In DNA, the CDR3 is TGTGCCAGCAGCCTGGGGGGGCTATCTAGCACAGATACGCAGTATTTT.

This chain uses TRBV7-8 with TRBJ2-1, with TRBD2 matching 12 bases. Germline trimming cut 4 bases from V and 0 bases from J; bases unmatched to any gene: 1. Germline CDR1 and CDR2: SGHVS and FQNEAQ. This CDR3 region has 16 residues. The CDR3 nucleotides read TGTGCCAGCAGCTCGACTAGCGGGAGCTCCTACAATGAGCAGTTCTTC. Residues: CASSSTSGSSYNEQFF.

In its sample, this clonotype was seen a few times. The chain employs TRBV11-2 and TRBJ2-1; TRBD1 aligns across 7 bases. V lost 10 bases, J lost 1 base, and 10 bases stayed unmatched. This CDR3 has 15 residues. Germline CDR1 SGHAT, CDR2 FQNNGV. The CDR3 DNA is TGTGCCACCTCCTCCGGGACAGCTTCCTACAATGAGCAGTTCTTC. Its protein product is CATSSGTASYNEQFF.

This clonotype was detected a few times. V usage is TRBV29-1 and J usage is TRBJ2-1, with 9 bases matching TRBD2. The CDR3 is made up of 15 amino acids. The V gene end was trimmed by 6 bases and the J gene end by 5 bases; junction bases not matched to a gene: 11. Germline V gene data show CDR1 as SQVTM and CDR2 as ANQGSEA. The CDR3 DNA reads TGCAGCGTCCAACCGGGACTAGCTTTAAACAATGAGCAGTTCTTC. This codes for CSVQPGLALNNEQFF.

This clonotype has only a few counts. The V call is TRBV6-1, the J call TRBJ1-3, with no clear D. Germline lookup yields CDR1 MNHNS and CDR2 SASEGT. CDR3 length: 16 amino acids. Deletions cut 5 bases from V and 2 bases from J, with 16 bases between. The DNA for the CDR3 is TGTGCCAGCAGTCCCCCCAGACGAGGTGCTGGAAACACCATATATTTT. Translation gives CASSPPRRGAGNTIYF.

The chain joins TRBV7-9 to TRBJ2-3; 16 nucleotides match TRBD2. Germline CDR1 and CDR2: SEHNR and FQNEAQ (reference sequence). With 4 bases clipped from V and 2 bases from J, the junction kept 3 bases outside the gene matches. The CDR3 runs 17 residues. The CDR3 protein is CASSSGTSGRDTDTQYF. The DNA of the CDR3 is TGTGCCAGCAGCTCCGGGACTAGCGGGAGGGACACAGATACGCAGTATTTT.

On this clonotype: Given a much more abundant clone one base away, this may be a read error. The chain couples TRBV20-1 to TRBJ1-4; D is uncertain. CDR1 is DFQATT and CDR2 is SNEGSKA in the germline V gene (reference sequence). The CDR3 has 12 residues. The CDR3 nucleotides read TGCAGTGCTAGGGAGAAGCCCGAAAAACTGCTTTTT. Encoded protein: CSAREKPEKLLF.

This clonotype was seen a handful of times. The gene calls are TRBV20-1 and TRBJ2-1, with TRBD1 matching 7 bases. The J call may not be correct, given that the DNA end is closer to TRBJ2-7. The V gene's germline CDR1 is DFQATT and CDR2 SNEGSKA (reference sequence). There are 12 residues in the CDR3. The CDR3 loop reads CSGRDRAYEQYF. The CDR3 region has the DNA TGCAGTGGCCGGGACAGAGCCTACGAGCAGTACTTC.

This clonotype was seen a few times. This rearrangement joins TRBV4-1 to TRBJ2-1, with 9 nucleotides matching TRBD2. There are 16 residues in the CDR3. V shed 0 bases, J shed 7 bases, and the junction held 7 bases outside the gene matches. The germline V gene has CDR1 MGHRA and CDR2 YSYEKL. The DNA of the CDR3 is TGCGCCAGCAGCCAAGATTCCAGCGGGAGGCTTAATGAGCAGTTCTTC. The encoded protein is CASSQDSSGRLNEQFF.

A few counts support this clonotype. The genes are TRBV20-1 and TRBJ2-4; 7 nucleotides line up with TRBD1. There are 15 residues in the CDR3. V was clipped by 0 bases and J by 5 bases; unmatched bases: 7. Germline V CDR1 and CDR2: DFQATT, SNEGSKA (reference sequence). CDR3 region: CSARDGKGGENIQYF. DNA for the CDR3: TGCAGTGCTAGAGATGGTAAAGGGGGCGAAAACATTCAGTACTTC.

This clonotype was seen a few times. V and J are TRBV5-1 and TRBJ2-1; a possible D gene is TRBD2 (5 bases). CDR3 length: 14 residues. Germline-derived CDR1 and CDR2 are SGHRS and YFSETQ. Trimming left V 0 bases short and J 9 bases short, with 13 bases between. The DNA of the CDR3 is TGCGCCAGCAGCTTGGCGGCGGGTAGCAGTGAGCAGTTCTTC. Translating gives CASSLAAGSSEQFF.

This clonotype was seen repeatedly, ten times or more. The V call is TRBV28, the J call TRBJ2-1; D not certain. Germline CDR1 reads MDHEN; CDR2 reads SYDVKM. This CDR3 spans 12 amino acids. The germline V and J ends were trimmed by 6 bases and 9 bases, with 12 bases remaining between them. The CDR3 reads CASSPPGGEQFF. In nucleotides, the CDR3 is TGTGCCAGCAGCCCCCCGGGCGGTGAGCAGTTCTTC.

The V and J genes are TRBV18 and TRBJ1-1; no clear D gene. CDR1 and CDR2 (germline): KGHSH, LQKENI. V was trimmed by 4 bases and J by 8 bases, leaving 11 bases between them. The CDR3 is 12 residues long. CDR3 sequence reads: CASSLNPEEAFF. DNA for the CDR3: TGTGCCAGCTCACTGAACCCTGAGGAAGCTTTCTTT.

V is TRBV20-1 and J is TRBJ2-5; 8 nucleotides line up with TRBD2. Germline V gene data show CDR1 as DFQATT and CDR2 as SNEGSKA (reference sequence). The CDR3 extends over 13 amino acids. The junction had 7 bases not matched to a gene; V was cut back by 8 bases and J by 2 bases. CDR3 DNA sequence: TGCAGTACACTAGCGGCCCTACAAGAGACCCAGTACTTC. Its protein product is CSTLAALQETQYF.

The CDR3 loop reads CSARGKGREKSVNEQFF. The CDR3 DNA is TGCAGTGCTAGAGGGAAGGGGCGGGAGAAATCTGTCAATGAGCAGTTCTTC. The V call is TRBV20-1, the J call TRBJ2-1, with 7 bases fitting TRBD2. CDR1 is DFQATT, CDR2 SNEGSKA, per germline (reference sequence). The CDR3 extends over 17 amino acids. V lost 1 base, J lost 6 bases, and 15 bases stayed unmatched.

V and J are TRBV21-1 and TRBJ2-7; TRBD2 is the table's D call and was not checked against the DNA. TRBV21-1 is recorded as a pseudogene. The CDR3 sequence is 17 residues long. DNA of the CDR3: TGTGCCAGCAGCAAAAGGGAAGAGAGCGGGAGAAGCTACGAGCAGTACTTC. It codes for CASSKREESGRSYEQYF.

For this clonotype: Relative to the germline gene, one junction end is altered; a read error may explain this. The V gene is TRBV20-1, the J gene TRBJ2-7; TRBD2 agrees at 9 bases. The CDR3 runs 16 residues. The V gene's germline CDR1 is DFQATT and CDR2 SNEGSKA (reference sequence). CDR3 protein: CSAQAFSVAGAYEQYF. The CDR3 nucleotides read TGCAGTGCCCAGGCCTTTTCGGTAGCGGGGGCCTATGAGCAGTACTTC.

The chain uses TRBV28 and TRBJ2-6; D may be TRBD1 or TRBD2 (5 bases each). This CDR3 is 15 amino acids long. Trimming shortened V by 3 bases and J by 2 bases, and 8 bases separated the two germline ends. CDR1 is MDHEN, CDR2 SYDVKM, per germline. Written as DNA, the CDR3 is TGTGCCAGCAGTTTGCTGGGGGCTGGGGCCAACGTCCTGACTTTC. It is translated as CASSLLGAGANVLTF.

This clonotype came up a few times. V and J are TRBV7-2 and TRBJ2-7, with D possibly TRBD1 on 5 matching bases. Trimming left V 7 bases short and J 4 bases short, with 14 bases between. The CDR3 is 13 amino acids. CDR1 is SGHTA, CDR2 FQGNSA, per germline. The CDR3 reads CASTLLAGYEQYF. Written as DNA, the CDR3 is TGTGCCAGCACCCTCCTGGCAGGGTACGAGCAGTACTTC.